These T cell receptor beta chains were read from a single sample in a study of regulatory T cells in long-lasting Graves disease. MiXCR, applied by TCRdb to the multiplex PCR reads, yields one record per CDR3 protein. Of 700,000 or so distinct CDR3 sequences detected, 25% to 35% appear once; the ten largest clones hold roughly 41%. The sequencing used peripheral blood mononuclear cells (PBMCs), collected when the disease was refractory, from a patient treated with antithyroid drugs. These receptors all come from a female donor with Graves disease. Both conserved end residues are part of each CDR3. D genes are given only for firm matches. Some rows mark clone size as missing; the rest say once, few, many or name a class of expanded clone.

TRBJ1-5,NA,many,TRBV2,TGTGCCAGCAGCGCGACAGGTGGCCAGCCCCAGCATTTT,CASSATGGQPQHF
TRBJ1-2,NA,NA,TRBV10-2,TGCGCCAGCAGGAACCTTGGGACGGACGGCTACACCTTC,CASRNLGTDGYTF
TRBJ1-2,NA,NA,TRBV5-1,TGCGCCACCAGGAGGGAAGTAGCAGGCTATGGCTACACCTTC,CATRREVAGYGYTF
TRBJ2-5,NA,few,TRBV9,TGTGCCAGCAGTGTTGGACAGGAGGGAGAGACCCAGTACTTC,CASSVGQEGETQYF
TRBJ2-7,TRBD1,NA,TRBV12-3/TRBV12-4,TGTGCCAGCAGTGAACCCGGGACAGGTCCCTACGAGCAGTACTTC,CASSEPGTGPYEQYF
TRBJ1-1,NA,NA,TRBV28,TGTGCCAGCACCACGACAGTGCCGAACACTGAAGCTTTCTTT,CASTTTVPNTEAFF
TRBJ2-7,TRBD1,few,TRBV20-1,TGCAGTGCTAGGGCCGACAGGGAAAACAACTACGAGCAGTACTTC,CSARADRENNYEQYF
TRBJ1-1,NA,NA,TRBV11-2,TGTGCCAGCAGCTTAGGGGGGGGGGCGGGAGACTTTATGAACACTGAAGCTTTCTTT,CASSLGGGAGDFMNTEAFF
TRBJ1-2,TRBD1,few,TRBV20-1,TGCAGTGCTAGAGAGAAAACAGGGGGCTATGGCTACACCTTC,CSAREKTGGYGYTF
TRBJ1-1,TRBD1,few,TRBV5-1,TGCGCCAGCAGCCCGGGGGACAGGGGCACTGAAGCTTTCTTT,CASSPGDRGTEAFF
TRBJ1-2,NA,NA,TRBV6-2/TRBV6-3,TGTGCCAGCAGTTACGGAGGGAATCGGAGTGGCTACACCTTC,CASSYGGNRSGYTF
TRBJ1-2,TRBD1,NA,TRBV5-4,TGTGCCAGCAGCTTGGAAAGGGACAGACACTACACCTTC,CASSLERDRHYTF
TRBJ1-1,TRBD1,few,TRBV29-1,TGCAGCGTGGACGGACAGGGATCCACTGAAGCTTTCTTT,CSVDGQGSTEAFF
TRBJ1-2,NA,many,TRBV28,TGTGCCAGCACTCCGGGGATCAAGTTACCTAACTATGGCTACACCTTC,CASTPGIKLPNYGYTF
TRBJ2-4,TRBD1,few,TRBV5-1,TGCGCCAGCAGCTCATTTAGTCAGGACAGGGGGCTTGGCAAAAACATTCAGTACTTC,CASSSFSQDRGLGKNIQYF
TRBJ1-2,TRBD1,NA,TRBV10-3,TGTGCCATCAGTGAGTCATGGGCAAAAGGACAGGGCGGTGGTGGCTACACCTTC,CAISESWAKGQGGGGYTF
TRBJ1-6,NA,NA,TRBV7-9,TGTGCCAGCAGCAAAGGGGACATACAGAATTCACCCCTCCACTTT,CASSKGDIQNSPLHF
TRBJ1-2,TRBD1,few,TRBV5-6,TGTGCCAGCAGCCGTCCGACAGGGAGAAACTATGGCTACACCTTC,CASSRPTGRNYGYTF
TRBJ1-1,NA,NA,TRBV30,TGTGCCTGGAGATCGACAGAGACAAACACTGAAGCTTTCTTT,CAWRSTETNTEAFF
TRBJ2-7,TRBD1,few,TRBV15,TGTGCCACCAGCAGAGAGGCGACAGGGTACGAGCAGTACTTC,CATSREATGYEQYF
TRBJ1-4,NA,many,TRBV12-3/TRBV12-4,TGTGCCAGCAGCTGGACAGCAACTAATGAAAAACTGTTTTTT,CASSWTATNEKLFF
TRBJ1-2,NA,NA,TRBV5-1,TGCGCCAGCAGCTCCCAGGTAGGGGCTAACTATGGCTACACCTTC,CASSSQVGANYGYTF
TRBJ2-7,NA,NA,TRBV7-9,TGTGCCAGCAGCTTAGCGGCGGGGGCGGGAGTTGCCTCGAACGAGCAGTACTTC,CASSLAAGAGVASNEQYF
TRBJ1-2,NA,NA,TRBV29-1,TGCAGCGCTGCCGGGACTGGGCATGGCTACACCTTC,CSAAGTGHGYTF
TRBJ1-4,NA,NA,TRBV24-1,TGTGCCACCAGTGATTTGCACCGACCGGAAACTAATGAAAAACTGTTTTTT,CATSDLHRPETNEKLFF
TRBJ1-2,TRBD1,NA,TRBV19,TGTGCCAGTATGCCTGCCGACAGGGTAGGTGGCTACACCTTC,CASMPADRVGGYTF
TRBJ1-2,NA,NA,TRBV6-1,TGTGCCAGCAGTGAGCGTATCTATAACTATGGCTACACCTTC,CASSERIYNYGYTF
TRBJ2-1,NA,NA,TRBV6-2/TRBV6-3,TGTGCCAGCAGTTACCACGGCCGAGGCCACAATGAGCAGTTCTTC,CASSYHGRGHNEQFF
TRBJ2-5,NA,few,TRBV29-1,TGCAGCTCATGTGATAGATGGGAGACCCAGTACTTC,CSSCDRWETQYF
TRBJ2-7,TRBD2,few,TRBV29-1,TGCAGCGTTGCCCACGCGGGAGGGAACGAGCAGTACTTC,CSVAHAGGNEQYF
TRBJ2-7,TRBD2,NA,TRBV5-1,TGCGCCAGCAGCTTGGTGGTGCGGAGTAGCGGGAGAGAGAGCTCCTACGAGCAGTACTTC,CASSLVVRSSGRESSYEQYF
TRBJ2-2,TRBD2,NA,TRBV5-1,TGCGCCAGCAGCCACCGCGGGGGGGAGTCCTCCGGGGAGCTGTTTTTT,CASSHRGGESSGELFF
TRBJ2-2,NA,few,TRBV5-1,TGCGCCAGCAGCTTGGCCGGCGGGACCGGGAACACCGGGGAGCTGTTTTTT,CASSLAGGTGNTGELFF
TRBJ2-1,TRBD2,NA,TRBV20-1,TGCAGTGCTATCCTAGCGGGATCCTCCTACAATGAGCAGTTCTTC,CSAILAGSSYNEQFF
TRBJ1-1,NA,NA,TRBV6-1,TGTGCCAGCAGTCTGGAACAAATCACTGAAGCTTTCTTT,CASSLEQITEAFF
TRBJ2-7,NA,NA,TRBV7-9,TGTGCCAGCACCCCCCCAGGGGGGACCGAGACAACCAGCTCCTACGAGCAGTACTTC,CASTPPGGTETTSSYEQYF
TRBJ1-1,NA,few,TRBV12-3/TRBV12-4,TGTGCCACCACCACTCGGGTTGGCACTGAAGCTTTCTTT,CATTTRVGTEAFF
TRBJ1-1,NA,NA,TRBV5-1,TGCGCCAGCAGCCAACACAGGGCCGGTCGAACTGAAGCTTTCTTT,CASSQHRAGRTEAFF
TRBJ2-5,NA,few,TRBV25-1,TGTGCCAGCAGTGAATGGGGAACCCAAGAGACCCAGTACTTC,CASSEWGTQETQYF
TRBJ2-7,NA,few,TRBV30,TGTGCCTGGAGAGGGACGGGAGAGCCCCCTTACGAGCAGTACTTC,CAWRGTGEPPYEQYF
TRBJ1-3,TRBD1,NA,TRBV28,TGTGCCAGCAGAAATATGGACAGGTACACTGGAAACACCATATATTTT,CASRNMDRYTGNTIYF
TRBJ2-5,NA,NA,TRBV15,TGTGCCACCAGCAGAGATCTCCTGGGGGCGAAGGTGGAGACCCAGTACTTC,CATSRDLLGAKVETQYF
TRBJ1-1,NA,many,TRBV12-3/TRBV12-4,TGTGCCAGCAGGAGGACCGGGCCGAACACTGAAGCTTTCTTT,CASRRTGPNTEAFF
TRBJ2-2,TRBD2,NA,TRBV4-2,TGTGCCAGCAGCCCGCATAGCGGAGCGGGGATTCCTAACACCGGGGAGCTGTTTTTT,CASSPHSGAGIPNTGELFF
TRBJ1-4,NA,few,TRBV15,TGTGCCACCAGCGTTACATGGCGTGAAAAACTGTTTTTT,CATSVTWREKLFF
TRBJ1-1,NA,many,TRBV10-3,TGTGCCATCAGTGAAAGAAAGGACACTGAAGCTTTCTTT,CAISERKDTEAFF
TRBJ2-2,NA,few,TRBV19,TGTGCCAGTAGTTTTTCCGGGCCCGAAGTCACCGGGGAGCTGTTTTTT,CASSFSGPEVTGELFF
TRBJ1-5,TRBD1,NA,TRBV20-1,TGCAGTGCTAGAGTCGCGACAGGGGGCAATCAGCCCCAGCATTTT,CSARVATGGNQPQHF
TRBJ1-6,TRBD1,few,TRBV27,TGTGCCAGCAGTTTATCTCCAGGGGGACCCCTCCACTTT,CASSLSPGGPLHF
TRBJ2-7,NA,few,TRBV20-1,TGCAGTGCTAGAGATCGGCAGGCCTACGAGCAGTACTTC,CSARDRQAYEQYF
TRBJ2-7,NA,NA,TRBV9,TGTGCCAGCAGCGAGTCACAGGGAAGACCCTACGAGCAGTACTTC,CASSESQGRPYEQYF
TRBJ2-2,NA,NA,TRBV12-3/TRBV12-4,TGTGCCAGCAGTCCCTCACGGGCCGGGGAGCTGTTTTTT,CASSPSRAGELFF
TRBJ2-7,NA,NA,TRBV29-1,TGCAGCGTTGTAGTGGGAGGACTTGGCGAGCAGTACTTC,CSVVVGGLGEQYF
TRBJ1-4,NA,NA,TRBV5-1,TGCGCCAGCAGCTTGGATGGGCAGGGTGACGAAAAACTGTTTTTT,CASSLDGQGDEKLFF
TRBJ1-2,TRBD1,few,TRBV7-2,TGTGCCAGCAGCCGCCTTCCCGGACAGGGGGCGAACTATGGCTACACCTTC,CASSRLPGQGANYGYTF
TRBJ1-5,NA,few,TRBV7-9,TGTGCCAGCAGCTTAGGGCCCGTCAGCAATCAGCCCCAGCATTTT,CASSLGPVSNQPQHF
TRBJ2-5,NA,NA,TRBV18,TGTGCCAGCTCACCCTCGGTGAGGCAAGAGACCCAGTACTTC,CASSPSVRQETQYF
TRBJ1-1,NA,NA,TRBV6-5,TGTGCCAGCAGTTCCCTTCGGAGTGGTGTGATCTCCGGGACGGATGAAGCTTTCTTT,CASSSLRSGVISGTDEAFF
TRBJ2-5,NA,many,TRBV3-1,TGTGCCAGCAGCTCCGTCGGGTTTGGGGAGACCCAGTACTTC,CASSSVGFGETQYF